The next 6 T cell receptor beta chains were all read from a single sample in a study of blood T cell repertoires in COVID-19. Sequencing was performed with immunoSEQ multiplex PCR; in TCRdb, only in-frame clones are kept and a portion is missing. This repertoire shows around 250,000 clones, 80% to 90% found once; its top ten account for over 2.5%. Sequencing was carried out using PBMCs or T cells enriched from blood (not recorded which). The source of these receptors is a woman between 40 and 50 years old who had been exposed to COVID-19.

This rearrangement joins TRBV3-1 (or the pseudogene TRBV3-2) to TRBJ1-5; unclear D gene. Between the trimmed V and J ends, which lost 0 bases and 3 bases, there was a span of 6 bases. This CDR3 is 14 amino acids long. Germline V gives CDR1 LGHDT, CDR2 YNNKEL (reference sequence). CDR3 in DNA: TGTGCCAGCAGCCAAGATTGGGCCAATCAGCCCCAGCATTTT. Amino acids: CASSQDWANQPQHF.

The J gene is TRBJ1-3, the V gene TRBV9; 9 bases are shared with TRBD1. Per germline, CDR1 SGDLS and CDR2 YYNGEE. This CDR3 is 19 amino acids long. Trimming cost V 3 bases and J 0 bases; bases outside gene matches: 13. The CDR3: CASSASRGQGYHSGNTIYF. CDR3 coding DNA: TGTGCCAGCAGCGCATCCCGGGGACAGGGCTACCACTCTGGAAACACCATATATTTT.

The chain recombines TRBV4-3 with TRBJ1-2; 11 nucleotides match TRBD1. Germline-derived CDR1 and CDR2 are LGHNA and YSLEER. This CDR3 is built from 17 residues. J was trimmed by 1 base and V by 2 bases; bases with no gene match: 6. The CDR3 region is CASSQRTGGANNYGYTF. The CDR3 DNA is TGCGCCAGCAGCCAAAGGACAGGGGGCGCCAATAACTATGGCTACACCTTC.

The rearrangement uses TRBV7-3 and TRBJ2-1; 7 nucleotides agree with TRBD2. Germline CDR1 and CDR2: SGHTA and FQGTGA. With 0 bases clipped from V and 7 bases from J, the junction kept 6 bases outside the gene matches. The CDR3 contains 15 residues. This chain's CDR3 is CASSLTPGGMNEQFF. CDR3 nucleotides: TGTGCCAGCAGCTTAACTCCGGGGGGTATGAATGAGCAGTTCTTC.

The chain uses TRBV10-3 and TRBJ1-2; unclear D gene. Germline V gene sequence: CDR1 ENHRY, CDR2 SYGVKD. This CDR3 comprises 17 residues. V gave up 0 bases and J gave up 6 bases, with 20 bases separating them. In DNA form, the CDR3 reads TGTGCCATCAGTGAGTCGAGTCCGGGTCGAGGGCGTGATGGCTACACCTTC. This translates into CAISESSPGRGRDGYTF.

The V gene is TRBV27, the J gene TRBJ2-3; TRBD2 aligns across 7 bases. The length of the CDR3 is 18 residues. Germline lookup yields CDR1 MNHEY and CDR2 SMNVEV (reference sequence). V lost 2 bases, J lost 0 bases, and 11 bases stayed unmatched. The CDR3 loop is CASSLSAASGTSTDTQYF. For the CDR3, the DNA is TGTGCCAGCAGTTTAAGCGCGGCTAGCGGAACTAGCACAGATACGCAGTATTTT.